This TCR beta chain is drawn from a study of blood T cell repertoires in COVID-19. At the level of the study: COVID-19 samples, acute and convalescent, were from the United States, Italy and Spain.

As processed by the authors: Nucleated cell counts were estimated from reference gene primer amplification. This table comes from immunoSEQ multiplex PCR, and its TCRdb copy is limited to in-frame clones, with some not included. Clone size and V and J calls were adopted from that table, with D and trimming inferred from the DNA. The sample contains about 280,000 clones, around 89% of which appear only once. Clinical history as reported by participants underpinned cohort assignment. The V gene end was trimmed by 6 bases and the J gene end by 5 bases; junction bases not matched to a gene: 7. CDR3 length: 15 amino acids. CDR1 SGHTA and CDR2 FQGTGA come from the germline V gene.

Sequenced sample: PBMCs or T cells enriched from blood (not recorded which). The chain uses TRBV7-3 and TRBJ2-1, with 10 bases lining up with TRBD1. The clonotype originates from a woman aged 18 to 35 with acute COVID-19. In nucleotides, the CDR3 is TGTGCCAGCAGTTCGACAGGGGGCAGCGACAATGAGCAGTTCTTC. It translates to CASSSTGGSDNEQFF.